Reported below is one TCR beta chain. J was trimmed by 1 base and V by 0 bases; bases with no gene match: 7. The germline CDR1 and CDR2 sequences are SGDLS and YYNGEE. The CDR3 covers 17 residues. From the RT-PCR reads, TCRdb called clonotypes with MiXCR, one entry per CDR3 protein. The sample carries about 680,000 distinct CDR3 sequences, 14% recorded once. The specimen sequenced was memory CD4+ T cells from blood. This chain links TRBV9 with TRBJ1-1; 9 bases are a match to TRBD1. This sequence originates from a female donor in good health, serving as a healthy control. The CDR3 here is CASSVGGGTGQNTEAFF. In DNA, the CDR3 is TGTGCCAGCAGCGTAGGAGGGGGGACAGGGCAGAACACTGAAGCTTTCTTT.